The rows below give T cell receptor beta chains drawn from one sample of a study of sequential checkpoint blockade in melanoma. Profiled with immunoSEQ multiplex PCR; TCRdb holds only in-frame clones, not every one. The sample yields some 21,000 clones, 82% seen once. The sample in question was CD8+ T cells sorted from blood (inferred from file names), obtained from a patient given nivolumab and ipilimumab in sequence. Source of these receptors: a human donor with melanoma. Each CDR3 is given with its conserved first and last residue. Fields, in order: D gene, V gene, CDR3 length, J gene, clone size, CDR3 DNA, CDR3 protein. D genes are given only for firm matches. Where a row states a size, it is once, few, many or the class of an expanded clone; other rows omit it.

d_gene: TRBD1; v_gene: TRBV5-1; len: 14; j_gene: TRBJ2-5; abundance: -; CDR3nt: TGCGCCAGCAGCGCGACAGGGGGCCGAGAGACCCAGTACTTC; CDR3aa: CASSATGGRETQYF
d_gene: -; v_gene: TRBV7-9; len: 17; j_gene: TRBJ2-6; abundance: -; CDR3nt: TGTGCCAGCAGCTTTGGGGCTCGCGGTTCTGGGGCCAACGTCCTGACTTTC; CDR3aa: CASSFGARGSGANVLTF
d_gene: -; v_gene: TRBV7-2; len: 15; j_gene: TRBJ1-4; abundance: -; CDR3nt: TGTGCCAGCAGCGGCCAGGGGCGCTCTAATGAAAAACTGTTTTTT; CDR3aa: CASSGQGRSNEKLFF
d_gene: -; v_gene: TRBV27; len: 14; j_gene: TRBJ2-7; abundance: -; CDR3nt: TGTGCCAGCAGACCTCTAGGAGCGGGTTACGAGCAGTACTTC; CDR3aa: CASRPLGAGYEQYF
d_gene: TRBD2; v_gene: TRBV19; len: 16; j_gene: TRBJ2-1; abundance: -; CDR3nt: TGTGCCAGTAGTTCCCCCCGGCTAGCGGGGTACAATGAGCAGTTCTTC; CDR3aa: CASSSPRLAGYNEQFF
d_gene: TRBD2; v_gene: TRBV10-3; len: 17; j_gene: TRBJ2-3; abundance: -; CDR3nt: TGTGCCATCACCCCCACCGGGACTAGCGGGATCGCAGATACGCAGTATTTT; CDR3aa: CAITPTGTSGIADTQYF
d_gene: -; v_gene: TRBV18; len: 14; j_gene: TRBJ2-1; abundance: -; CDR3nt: TGTGCCAGCTCACCACGTGAGAGGGGGAATGAGCAGTTCTTC; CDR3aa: CASSPRERGNEQFF
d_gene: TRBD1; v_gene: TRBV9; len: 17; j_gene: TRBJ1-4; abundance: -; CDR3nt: TGTGCCAGCAGCGCAGGACAGGGCGAGACAACTAATGAAAAACTGTTTTTT; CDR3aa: CASSAGQGETTNEKLFF
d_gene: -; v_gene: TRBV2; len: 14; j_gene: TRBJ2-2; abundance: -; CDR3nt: TGTGCCAGCAAATCTTCTCAGGGTACCGGGGAGCTGTTTTTT; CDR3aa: CASKSSQGTGELFF
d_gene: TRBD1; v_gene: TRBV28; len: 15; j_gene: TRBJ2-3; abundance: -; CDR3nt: TGTGCCAGCAGGGCGCGGGGACAGGGGGTCGATACGCAGTATTTT; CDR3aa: CASRARGQGVDTQYF
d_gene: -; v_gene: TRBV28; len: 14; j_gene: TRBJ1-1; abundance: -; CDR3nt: TGTGCCAGCAGGGGGCAGGGGATTGGCTCTGAAGCTTTCTTT; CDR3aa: CASRGQGIGSEAFF
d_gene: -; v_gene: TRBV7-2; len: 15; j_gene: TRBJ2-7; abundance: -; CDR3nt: TGTGCCAGCAGCTTAGAGCAGGGCTTCTCCTACGAGCAGTACTTC; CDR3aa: CASSLEQGFSYEQYF
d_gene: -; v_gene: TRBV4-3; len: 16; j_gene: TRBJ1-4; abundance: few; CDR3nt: TGCGCCAGCAGCCAAGATCTTGGCAGGGTAGACGAAAAACTGTTTTTT; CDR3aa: CASSQDLGRVDEKLFF
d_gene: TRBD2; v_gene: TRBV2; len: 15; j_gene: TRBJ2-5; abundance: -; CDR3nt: TGTGCCAGCAGTATCCAGCGGGAGGAGGGGGAGACCCAGTACTTC; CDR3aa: CASSIQREEGETQYF
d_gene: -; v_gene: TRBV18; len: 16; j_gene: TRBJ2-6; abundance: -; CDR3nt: TGTGCCAGCTCACCAACCCCTAGCTCTGGGGCCAACGTCCTGACTTTC; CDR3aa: CASSPTPSSGANVLTF
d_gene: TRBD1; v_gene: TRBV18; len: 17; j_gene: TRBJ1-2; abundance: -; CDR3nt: TGTGCCAGCTCACCACGGCCGCCGGGACAGGATTACTATGGCTACACCTTC; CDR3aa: CASSPRPPGQDYYGYTF